The 8 T cell receptor beta chains below come from one sample, sequenced in a study of blood T cell repertoires in COVID-19. Generated by immunoSEQ multiplex PCR, the TCRdb table keeps only in-frame clones and is missing some. The repertoire holds roughly 500,000 clones, 70% to 90% seen once, with less than 2% in the top ten. The sample taken for sequencing was PBMCs or T cells enriched from blood (not recorded which). The receptors stem from a woman aged 40 to 50 who had recovered from COVID-19.

This chain uses TRBV12-5 with TRBJ1-1, with 9 positions matching TRBD1. The CDR3 covers 17 residues. The germline gives CDR1 LGHNT, CDR2 FRNRAP. Trimming cost V 5 bases and J 1 base; bases outside gene matches: 11. The CDR3 spells CASGPTYPGQGNTEAFF. The CDR3 nucleotides read TGTGCTAGTGGTCCAACTTACCCGGGACAGGGGAACACTGAAGCTTTCTTT.

The chain joins TRBV20-1 to TRBJ1-2, with D uncertain. V lost 1 base, J lost 6 bases, and 6 bases lay in between. Per the germline V gene, CDR1 is DFQATT and CDR2 is SNEGSKA (reference sequence). CDR3 length: 11 amino acids. The CDR3 spells CSARAVNGYTF. DNA for the CDR3: TGCAGTGCTAGAGCTGTTAATGGCTACACCTTC.

This clone was picked up a small number of times. The chain is built from TRBV3-1 (or the pseudogene TRBV3-2) and TRBJ1-6; D is undetermined. Germline lookup yields CDR1 LGHDT and CDR2 YNNKEL (reference sequence). The V end was cut by 1 base, the J end by 14 bases, with 6 bases between. This CDR3 spans 11 amino acids. The CDR3 nucleotides are TGTGCCAGCAGCCAAGGCCCTACCCTCCACTTT. Translation gives CASSQGPTLHF.

This sequence joins TRBV9 and TRBJ1-2; 7 nucleotides line up with TRBD1. The CDR3 runs 15 residues. V shed 4 bases, J shed 2 bases, and the junction held 8 bases outside the gene matches. Germline CDR1 reads SGDLS; CDR2 reads YYNGEE. CDR3 sequence (DNA): TGTGCCAGCAGCCCAGGGACAGATAGAAACTATGGCTACACCTTC. Amino acids: CASSPGTDRNYGYTF.

The V and J genes are TRBV19 and TRBJ1-2, with D perhaps TRBD1 (6 bases). There are 13 residues in the CDR3. Germline V gives CDR1 LNHDA, CDR2 SQIVND (reference sequence). V gave up 10 bases and J gave up 8 bases, with 20 bases separating them. DNA of the CDR3: TGTGCCACTTTGGTCGGGGGGCTAGGAGGCTACACCTTC. Encoded protein: CATLVGGLGGYTF.

The V gene is TRBV5-4, the J gene TRBJ1-1; D remains ambiguous. The CDR3 totals 12 residues. V was shortened by 2 bases and J by 10 bases, with 12 bases between the two germline ends. Germline V lookup: CDR1 SGHNT, CDR2 YYREEE (reference sequence). The CDR3 nucleotides read TGTGCCAGCAGCTTTCGGGAAGGTGGAGCTTTCTTT. Residues: CASSFREGGAFF.

This clone was seen a single time. V is TRBV5-1 and J is TRBJ2-7; TRBD1 is a possible D gene (6 bases). V was trimmed by 4 bases and J by 1 base, leaving 12 bases between them. This CDR3 is built from 14 residues. The germline CDR1 and CDR2 sequences are SGHRS and YFSETQ. CDR3 amino acids: CASSGGANSYEQYF. CDR3 bases: TGCGCCAGCAGCGGGGGCGCCAATTCCTACGAGCAGTACTTC.

CDR3 coding DNA: TGTGCCAGCAGTTATGGAGGGGACGGATCCTACGAGCAGTACTTC. Translated: CASSYGGDGSYEQYF. The V and J genes are TRBV6-5 and TRBJ2-7; D might be TRBD2 (6 bases). Germline loops: CDR1 MNHEY, CDR2 SVGAGI. The V end was cut by 3 bases, the J end by 1 base, with 13 bases between. CDR3 length: 15 residues.